The table lists the clone carrying this TCR beta chain with a count of one. The data derive from a study of Tregs in tolerant kidney transplant recipients. The junction had 12 bases not matched to a gene; V was cut back by 6 bases and J by 0 bases. The CDR3 runs 19 residues. Germline loops: CDR1 MNHEY, CDR2 SMNVEV (reference sequence). Unstimulated Tregs (CD4+CD25+CD127-) and CD4+CD25- non-Tregs were sorted from PBMCs. Measured with immunoSEQ multiplex PCR; TCRdb has only the in-frame clones, and not every one. The sample records around 98,000 clones, 80% to 95% being singletons. The sequencing used CD4+ T cells from blood, collected before the transplant. This chain connects TRBV27 to TRBJ2-1, with 12 positions matching TRBD2. This TCR derives from a human donor who received a combined kidney and bone marrow transplant. The CDR3 spells CASSLKPGLAGYSYNEQFF. The DNA for the CDR3 is TGTGCCAGCAGCCTGAAACCGGGACTAGCGGGTTACTCCTACAATGAGCAGTTCTTC.